What follows is one T cell receptor beta chain and its context. These data originate in a study of post-analysis software for immune sequencing data. Prepared libraries of TCR beta cDNA carried unique molecular identifiers. TCRdb redid the calling of the PCR reads with MiXCR, one entry per CDR3 protein. The sample lists about 770,000 distinct CDR3 sequences, approximately 44% occurring once. The source of this sequence is a girl aged 10 to 17 with multiple sclerosis. Sequenced input: blood.

In DNA, the CDR3 is TGCAGCGTTCTCCCTTCTGCAGGGGCCTACGAGCAGTACTTC. Encoded protein: CSVLPSAGAYEQYF. The chain joins TRBV29-1 to TRBJ2-7; possibly TRBD1 for D (6 bases). There are 14 residues in the CDR3. The ends were cut back, 5 bases at V and 2 bases at J, with 16 bases in the middle. Germline CDR1 is SQVTM and CDR2 is ANQGSEA.